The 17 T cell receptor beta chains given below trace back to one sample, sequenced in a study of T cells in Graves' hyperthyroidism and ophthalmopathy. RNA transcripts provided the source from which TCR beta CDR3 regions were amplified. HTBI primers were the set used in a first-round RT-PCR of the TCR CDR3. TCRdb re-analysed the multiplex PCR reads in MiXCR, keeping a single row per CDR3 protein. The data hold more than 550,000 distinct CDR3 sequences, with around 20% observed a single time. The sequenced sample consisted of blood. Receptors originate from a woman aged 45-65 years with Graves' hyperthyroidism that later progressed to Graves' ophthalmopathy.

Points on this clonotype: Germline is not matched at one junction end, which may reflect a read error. As DNA, the CDR3 is TGTGCCAGCACCTTAGGAGAGAACACCGGGGAGCTGTTTTTT. Protein: CASTLGENTGELFF. The chain carries TRBV7-3 and TRBJ2-2; D ambiguous. The CDR3 covers 14 residues. Germline V lookup: CDR1 SGHTA, CDR2 FQGTGA. The full variable domain, with the rest looked up from reference TRBV7-3 and TRBJ2-2, is GAGVSQTPSNKVTEKGKYVELRCDPISGHTALYWYRQSLGQGPEFLIYFQGTGAADDSGLPNDRFFAVRPEGSVSTLKIQRTERGDSAVYLCASTLGENTGELFFGEGSRLTVL.

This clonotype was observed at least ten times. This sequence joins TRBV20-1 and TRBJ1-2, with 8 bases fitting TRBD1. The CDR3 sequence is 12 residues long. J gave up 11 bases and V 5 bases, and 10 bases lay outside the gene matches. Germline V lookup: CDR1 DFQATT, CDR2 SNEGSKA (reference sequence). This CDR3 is CSASHRDRRYTF. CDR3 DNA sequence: TGCAGTGCTTCCCACCGGGACAGGAGGTACACCTTC.

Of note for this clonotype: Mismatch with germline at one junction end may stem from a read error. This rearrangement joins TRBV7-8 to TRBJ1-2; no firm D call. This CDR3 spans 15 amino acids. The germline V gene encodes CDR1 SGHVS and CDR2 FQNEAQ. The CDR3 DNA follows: TGTGCCAGCGGCTTAGCGAGAATCCTACCCCGCGGCTACACCTTC. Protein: CASGLARILPRGYTF.

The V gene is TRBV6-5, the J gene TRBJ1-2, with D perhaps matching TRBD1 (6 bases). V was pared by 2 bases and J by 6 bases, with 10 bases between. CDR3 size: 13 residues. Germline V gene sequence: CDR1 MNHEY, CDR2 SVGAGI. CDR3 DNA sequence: TGTGCCAGCAGTTACGAAGCAGGGGATGGCTACACCTTC. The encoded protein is CASSYEAGDGYTF.

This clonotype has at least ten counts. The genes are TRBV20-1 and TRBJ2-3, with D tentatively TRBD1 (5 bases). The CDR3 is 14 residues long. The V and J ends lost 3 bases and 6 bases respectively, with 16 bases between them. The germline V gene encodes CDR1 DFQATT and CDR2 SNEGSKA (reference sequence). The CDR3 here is CSASIPGLSDTQYF. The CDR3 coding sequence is TGCAGTGCTAGTATACCAGGGTTGTCGGATACGCAGTATTTT.

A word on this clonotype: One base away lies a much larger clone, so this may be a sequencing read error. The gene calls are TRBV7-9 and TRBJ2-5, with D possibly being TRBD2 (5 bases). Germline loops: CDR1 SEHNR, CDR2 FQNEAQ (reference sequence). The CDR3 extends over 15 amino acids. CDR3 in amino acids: CASSLNIGVTESQYF. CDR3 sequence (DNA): TGTGCCAGCAGCTTAAACATCGGGGTTACGGAGAGCCAGTACTTC.

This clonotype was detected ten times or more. Written as DNA, the CDR3 is TGTGCCAGCACCCTAGACAGGGGGAAGGCTTTCTTT. Amino acid sequence: CASTLDRGKAFF. The J gene is TRBJ1-1, the V gene TRBV2; 9 nucleotides align to TRBD1. CDR1 is SNHLY, CDR2 FYNNEI, per germline. The CDR3 is 12 amino acids. The ends lost 7 bases at V and 11 bases at J; junction bases unmatched: 8. Combining the CDR3 with reference TRBV2 and TRBJ1-1 gives the whole variable domain EPEVTQTPSHQVTQMGQEVILRCVPISNHLYFYWYRQILGQKVEFLVSFYNNEISEKSEIFDDQFSVERPDGSNFTLKIRSTKLEDSAMYFCASTLDRGKAFFGQGTRLTVV.

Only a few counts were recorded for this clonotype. DNA of the CDR3: TGTGCCAGCAGCTTAGCGTACAGGGGGCCTTACAATGAGCAGTTCTTC. Translating gives CASSLAYRGPYNEQFF. The chain employs TRBV7-2 and TRBJ2-1; 9 nucleotides align to TRBD1. Trimming took 0 bases from V and 4 from J; bases not matched to a gene: 4. The length of the CDR3 is 16 residues. The V gene's germline CDR1 is SGHTA and CDR2 FQGNSA.

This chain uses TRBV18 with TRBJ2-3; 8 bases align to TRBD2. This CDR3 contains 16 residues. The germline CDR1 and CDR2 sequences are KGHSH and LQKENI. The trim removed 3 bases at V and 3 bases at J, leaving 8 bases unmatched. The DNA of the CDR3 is TGTGCCAGCTCACCGCCGGGGGGGCAAGGGACAGATACGCAGTATTTT. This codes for CASSPPGGQGTDTQYF.

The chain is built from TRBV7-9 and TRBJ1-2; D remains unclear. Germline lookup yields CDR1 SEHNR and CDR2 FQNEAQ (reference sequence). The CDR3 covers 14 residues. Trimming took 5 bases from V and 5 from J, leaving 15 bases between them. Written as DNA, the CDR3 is TGTGCCAGCAGCCGGGCGGACGTAAGATATGGCTACACCTTC. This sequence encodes CASSRADVRYGYTF.

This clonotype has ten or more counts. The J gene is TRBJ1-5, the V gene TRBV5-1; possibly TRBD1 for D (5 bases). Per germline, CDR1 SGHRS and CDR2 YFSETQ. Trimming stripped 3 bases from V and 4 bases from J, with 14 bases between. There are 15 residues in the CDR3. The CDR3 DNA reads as TGCGCCAGCAGCTCCCTCGGACAACCAAATCAGCCCCAGCATTTT. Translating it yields CASSSLGQPNQPQHF. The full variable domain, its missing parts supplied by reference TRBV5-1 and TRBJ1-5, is KAGVTQTPRYLIKTRGQQVTLSCSPISGHRSVSWYQQTPGQGLQFLFEYFSETQRNKGNFPGRFSGRQFSNSRSEMNVSTLELGDSALYLCASSSLGQPNQPQHFGDGTRLSIL.

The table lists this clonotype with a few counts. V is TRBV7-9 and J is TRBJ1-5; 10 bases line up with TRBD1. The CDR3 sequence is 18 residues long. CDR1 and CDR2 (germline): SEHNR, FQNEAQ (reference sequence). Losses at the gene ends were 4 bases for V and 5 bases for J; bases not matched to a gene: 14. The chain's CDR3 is CASSSGTGERTGHQPQHF. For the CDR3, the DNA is TGTGCCAGCAGCTCGGGGACAGGGGAGCGGACAGGGCATCAGCCCCAGCATTTT.

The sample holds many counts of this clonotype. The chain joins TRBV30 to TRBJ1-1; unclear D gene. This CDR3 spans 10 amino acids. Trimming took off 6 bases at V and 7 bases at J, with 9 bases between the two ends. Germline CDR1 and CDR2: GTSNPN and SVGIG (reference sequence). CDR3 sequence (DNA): TGTGCCTGCTTACAAGGTGAAGCTTTCTTT. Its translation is CACLQGEAFF.

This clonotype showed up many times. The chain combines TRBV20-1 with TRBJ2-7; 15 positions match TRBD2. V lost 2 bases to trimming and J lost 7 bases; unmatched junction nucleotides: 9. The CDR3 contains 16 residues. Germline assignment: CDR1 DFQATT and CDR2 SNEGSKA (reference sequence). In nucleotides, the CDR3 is TGCAGTGCTAGATCCGGACTAGCGGGGGGGCCGGGGGAGCAGTACTTC. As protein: CSARSGLAGGPGEQYF.

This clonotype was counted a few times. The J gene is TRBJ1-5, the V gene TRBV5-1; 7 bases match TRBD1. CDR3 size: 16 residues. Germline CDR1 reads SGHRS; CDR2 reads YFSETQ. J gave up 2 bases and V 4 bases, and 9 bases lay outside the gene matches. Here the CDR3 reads CASSTDPGQGNQPQHF. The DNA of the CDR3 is TGCGCCAGCAGCACCGACCCCGGACAGGGCAATCAGCCCCAGCATTTT. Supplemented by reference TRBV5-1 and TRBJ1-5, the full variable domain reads KAGVTQTPRYLIKTRGQQVTLSCSPISGHRSVSWYQQTPGQGLQFLFEYFSETQRNKGNFPGRFSGRQFSNSRSEMNVSTLELGDSALYLCASSTDPGQGNQPQHFGDGTRLSIL.

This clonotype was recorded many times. The CDR3, as DNA: TGTGCCAGCAGCCAAGACTGGACAGGGTACTCGCTAGCCCTCCACTTT. The encoded protein is CASSQDWTGYSLALHF. This chain joins TRBV3-1 and TRBJ1-6, with TRBD1 matching 8 bases. CDR3 length: 16 amino acids. In germline, CDR1 is LGHDT, CDR2 YNNKEL (reference sequence). V dropped 0 bases and J dropped 14; count of bases not matched to a gene: 12.

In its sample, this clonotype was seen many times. Written as DNA, the CDR3 is TGTGCTAGTGGTGCTAACTATGGCTACACCTTC. Protein: CASGANYGYTF. The rearrangement joins TRBV12-5 to TRBJ1-2, with D unresolved. Trimming removed 5 bases from V and 0 bases from J, with 1 base in between. The CDR3 runs to 11 residues. Germline CDR1 LGHNT, CDR2 FRNRAP.